What follows are 6 T cell receptor beta chains derived from one specimen sequenced in a study of T-cell memory formation after mild COVID-19 (dated by TCRdb to 2020 to 2023). Library method: 5' RACE. The instrument was an Illumina NovaSeq 6000. The raw public data were reprocessed by TCRdb itself: fastp quality trimming at Q25, MiXCR clonotype calling, in-frame beta chains only. Rows with a matching CDR3 protein are joined into one entry that keeps the most common DNA and genes. This sample is represented by approximately 480,000 distinct CDR3 sequences; 15% to 20% of them were singletons. The leading ten clones occupy more than 9% of the sample. The sequenced material came from PBMCs or a T cell subset sorted from them (not recorded which). The receptor source for this set is an adult woman who had mild COVID-19 (a few samples of this study predate the infection). The sample titles of this study are shuffled in the database, so cell type and time point are left out; the donor was told from shared clones.

This chain uses TRBV15 with TRBJ1-1; D not resolved. In germline, CDR1 is LNHNV, CDR2 YYDKDF (reference sequence). V lost 0 bases to trimming and J lost 1 base, with 9 bases between them. The CDR3 consists of 15 residues. The CDR3 spells CATSRDLAGNTEAFF. CDR3 nucleotides: TGTGCCACCAGCAGAGATCTTGCGGGGAACACTGAAGCTTTCTTT.

The chain couples TRBV28 to TRBJ2-3, with unresolved D. Trimming took 1 base from V and 2 from J, leaving 16 bases between them. The CDR3 contains 17 residues. Per the germline V gene, CDR1 is MDHEN and CDR2 is SYDVKM. CDR3 region: CASSLYRLATSTDTQYF. CDR3 nucleotides: TGTGCCAGCAGTTTATATCGGCTCGCGACCTCCACAGATACGCAGTATTTT.

This chain connects TRBV15 to TRBJ1-2, with D possibly matching TRBD1 (6 bases). CDR1 and CDR2 (germline): LNHNV, YYDKDF (reference sequence). The CDR3 sequence is 14 residues long. V was pared by 6 bases and J by 1 base, with 12 bases between. CDR3 nucleotide sequence: TGTGCCACCAGTTACCCAGGGGTTAACTATGGCTACACCTTC. It translates to CATSYPGVNYGYTF.

This clonotype was seen only a few times. V gene TRBV29-1 combines with J gene TRBJ1-1; D unresolved. The CDR3 contains 13 residues. Between the trimmed V and J ends, which lost 4 bases and 1 base, there was a span of 10 bases. CDR1 and CDR2 from the germline V gene are SQVTM and ANQGSEA. The CDR3 loop reads CSVGGMGNTEAFF. The CDR3 DNA reads as TGCAGCGTTGGAGGTATGGGGAACACTGAAGCTTTCTTT.

This clonotype was detected only a few times. In nucleotides, the CDR3 is TGCGCCAGCAGCCAAGATCCGGGGATTTGGTCCTACAATGAGCAGTTCTTC. Encoded protein: CASSQDPGIWSYNEQFF. The chain is built from TRBV4-3 and TRBJ2-1; tentative D call: TRBD2 (5 bases). The germline V gene has CDR1 LGHNA and CDR2 YSLEER. V was shortened by 0 bases and J by 1 base, with 13 bases between the two germline ends. CDR3 size: 17 residues.

This clonotype has just a few counts. This chain connects TRBV12-3 or TRBV12-4 to TRBJ2-3; D is possibly TRBD2 (6 bases). V was pared by 6 bases and J by 6 bases, with 10 bases between. CDR3 length: 12 residues. The CDR3, as DNA: TGTGCCAGCAGGCCCCGGGGGGATACGCAGTATTTT. It encodes CASRPRGDTQYF.